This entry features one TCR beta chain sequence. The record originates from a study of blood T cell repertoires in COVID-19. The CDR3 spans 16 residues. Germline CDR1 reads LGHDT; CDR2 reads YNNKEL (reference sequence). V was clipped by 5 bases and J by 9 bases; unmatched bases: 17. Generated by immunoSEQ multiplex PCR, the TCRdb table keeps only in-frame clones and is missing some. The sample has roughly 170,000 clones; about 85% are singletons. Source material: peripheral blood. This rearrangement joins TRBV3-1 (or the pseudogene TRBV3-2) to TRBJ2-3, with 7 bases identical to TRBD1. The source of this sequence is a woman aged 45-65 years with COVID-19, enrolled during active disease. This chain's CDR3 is CASSYSSGSRTGTQYF. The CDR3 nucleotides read TGTGCCAGCAGCTATTCAAGTGGGTCTAGGACAGGAACGCAGTATTTT.